This T cell receptor (beta chain) comes out of a study of shared clonotypes between healthy human individuals. Naive CD4+ cells were CD45RA-selected; the remaining cells were memory. Germline lookup yields CDR1 SGHTS and CDR2 YDEGEE. The CDR3 totals 14 residues. Trimming shortened V by 4 bases and J by 3 bases, and 14 bases separated the two germline ends. Generated by immunoSEQ multiplex PCR, the TCRdb table keeps only in-frame clones and is missing some. Found here are about 1.5 million clones, around 97% of them singletons; the top ten hold approximately 1.2%. The TCR originated in a man aged 30 to 39 in good health. V usage is TRBV5-8 and J usage is TRBJ2-7, with D possibly being TRBD1 (6 bases). Material for sequencing was naive CD4+ T cells sorted from blood. Subset of the sample: CD45RA+ positively selected. The CDR3: CASSRGTGNYEQYF. Here the CDR3 DNA reads TGTGCCAGCAGCCGGGGAACAGGGAACTACGAGCAGTACTTC.